Listed below are T cell receptor beta chains from one sample, sequenced in a study of neurological immune-mediated disorders. MiXCR was run by TCRdb on the 5' RACE reads, yielding one entry per CDR3 protein. The sample yields about 50,000 distinct CDR3 sequences, around 16% seen once. Sequencing input: PBMCs. The origin of the receptors is a man aged 55 to 69 in good health. Both conserved end residues are part of each CDR3. A D gene is named only where the DNA matches it firmly. Expanded clones get a size class; other rows say once, few or many, or leave the size out.

J gene | clone size | D gene | V gene | CDR3 protein | CDR3 DNA
TRBJ2-2 | many | NA | TRBV4-1 | CASSPFTGELFF | TGCGCCAGCAGCCCCTTTACCGGGGAGCTGTTTTTT
TRBJ1-1 | many | TRBD1 | TRBV20-1 | CSAPRAGQMNTEAFF | TGCAGTGCTCCCCGAGCGGGACAGATGAACACTGAAGCTTTCTTT
TRBJ2-5 | many | NA | TRBV5-1 | CASSFKDGEETQYF | TGCGCCAGCAGCTTCAAGGACGGAGAAGAGACCCAGTACTTC
TRBJ1-6 | many | NA | TRBV6-5 | CASSGTVNSPLHF | TGTGCCAGCAGTGGGACTGTTAATTCACCCCTCCACTTT
TRBJ2-7 | NA | NA | TRBV20-1 | CSAKVPTYEHYF | TGCAGTGCTAAGGTACCTACCTACGAGCATTACTTC
TRBJ2-7 | NA | TRBD2 | TRBV7-9 | CASSSWTSGSGYEQYF | TGTGCCAGCAGCTCGTGGACTAGCGGGAGTGGGTACGAGCAGTACTTC
TRBJ2-7 | NA | NA | TRBV5-1 | CDSSGGLSSYEQYF | TGCGACAGCAGCGGTGGGTTGAGCTCCTACGAACAGTACTTC
TRBJ2-7 | NA | NA | TRBV18 | CASSPRSGTYEQYF | TGTGCCAGCTCACCACGCTCTGGCACCTACGAGCAGTACTTC
TRBJ1-1 | many | TRBD1 | TRBV5-1 | CASSFQGAPTEAFF | TGCGCCAGCAGCTTCCAGGGGGCGCCCACTGAAGCTTTCTTT
TRBJ2-3 | many | NA | TRBV9 | CASSVGSLDTQYF | TGTGCCAGCAGCGTAGGTAGTCTGGATACGCAGTATTTT
TRBJ1-5 | few | NA | TRBV2 | CASSVEASNQPQHF | TGTGCCAGCAGTGTCGAGGCAAGCAATCAGCCCCAGCATTTT
TRBJ2-1 | many | NA | TRBV20-1 | CSARDVGPPYNEQFF | TGCAGTGCTAGAGATGTCGGGCCCCCCTACAATGAGCAGTTCTTC
TRBJ2-7 | many | TRBD1 | TRBV6-5 | CASSSTGVVGEQYF | TGTGCCAGCAGTTCGACAGGGGTAGTGGGCGAGCAGTACTTC
TRBJ2-1 | NA | TRBD1 | TRBV7-8 | CASSLGGGTGDEQFF | TGTGCCAGCAGCTTAGGCGGAGGAACAGGGGATGAGCAGTTCTTC
TRBJ2-5 | NA | TRBD2 | TRBV28 | CASSSPSGAFQETQYF | TGTGCCAGCAGTTCCCCTAGCGGAGCTTTTCAAGAGACCCAGTACTTC
TRBJ2-1 | many | NA | TRBV7-9 | CASSLGMYEQFF | TGTGCCAGCAGCTTGGGGATGTATGAGCAGTTCTTC
TRBJ2-1 | NA | NA | TRBV7-2 | CASSLAPYNEQFF | TGTGCCAGCAGCTTAGCGCCCTACAATGAGCAGTTCTTC
TRBJ1-1 | many | NA | TRBV7-8 | CASSRVRSGVAFF | TGTGCCAGCAGTCGCGTCCGTTCAGGGGTGGCTTTCTTT
TRBJ2-5 | NA | TRBD2 | TRBV7-7 | CATSGLAGGTQYF | TGTGCTACCAGCGGACTAGCAGGAGGGACCCAGTACTTC
TRBJ2-7 | many | NA | TRBV7-9 | CASGAAVYEQYF | TGTGCCAGCGGGGCGGCAGTTTACGAGCAGTACTTC
TRBJ1-6 | many | NA | TRBV12-3/TRBV12-4 | CASSLRQHSPLHF | TGTGCCAGCAGTTTACGGCAGCATTCACCCCTCCACTTT
TRBJ2-7 | many | TRBD2 | TRBV20-1 | CSARDIGLEPFEQYF | TGCAGTGCTAGAGATATCGGACTAGAGCCGTTCGAGCAGTACTTC
TRBJ2-1 | NA | NA | TRBV19 | CASSNQGTPYNEQFF | TGTGCCAGTAGTAATCAGGGGACTCCCTACAATGAGCAGTTCTTC
TRBJ2-1 | many | TRBD2 | TRBV29-1 | CSVGLAGDGEQFF | TGCAGCGTTGGCCTAGCGGGAGACGGTGAGCAGTTCTTC
TRBJ2-5 | many | NA | TRBV28 | CASSYRLLQYF | TGTGCCAGCAGTTACCGACTGCTCCAGTACTTC
TRBJ2-1 | many | TRBD2 | TRBV6-2/TRBV6-3 | CASSLPLAGARNEQFF | TGTGCCAGCAGCCTCCCTCTCGCGGGAGCGAGGAATGAGCAGTTCTTC
TRBJ2-4 | once | TRBD1 | TRBV30 | CAWSDPGTGTKNIQYF | TGTGCCTGGAGTGACCCCGGGACAGGGACCAAAAACATTCAGTACTTC
TRBJ1-2 | many | TRBD1 | TRBV20-1 | CSADQTGQPNGVNYGYTF | TGCAGTGCTGATCAGACGGGACAGCCCAACGGAGTTAACTATGGCTACACCTTC
TRBJ2-3 | NA | NA | TRBV7-9 | CASSLERITDTQYF | TGTGCCAGCAGCTTAGAACGGATCACAGATACGCAGTATTTT
TRBJ2-1 | NA | NA | TRBV20-1 | CSARAGNNNEQFF | TGCAGTGCTAGAGCTGGTAACAACAATGAGCAGTTCTTC
TRBJ2-3 | many | TRBD2 | TRBV29-1 | CSAYGGGGTDTQYF | TGCAGCGCCTACGGGGGAGGGGGCACAGATACGCAGTATTTT
TRBJ1-5 | many | NA | TRBV28 | CASIGSNQPQHF | TGTGCCAGCATAGGTAGCAATCAGCCCCAGCATTTT
TRBJ1-2 | many | TRBD1 | TRBV28 | CASRSGGGDYGYTF | TGTGCCAGCAGATCAGGGGGAGGGGACTATGGCTACACCTTC
TRBJ1-1 | many | TRBD1 | TRBV29-1 | CSVELQGGRAEAFF | TGCAGCGTTGAACTTCAGGGGGGTAGGGCTGAAGCTTTCTTT
TRBJ1-5 | many | NA | TRBV5-5 | CASSWGVPGNQPQHF | TGTGCCAGCAGCTGGGGCGTCCCGGGCAATCAGCCCCAGCATTTT
TRBJ2-6 | many | NA | TRBV3-1 | CASSQSAGANVLTF | TGTGCCAGCAGCCAAAGCGCTGGGGCCAACGTCCTGACTTTC
TRBJ1-1 | many | NA | TRBV11-2 | CASSLSTPNTEAFF | TGTGCCAGCAGCTTATCTACTCCGAACACTGAAGCTTTCTTT
TRBJ1-3 | many | TRBD1 | TRBV4-1 | CASSQDMDRAGNTIYF | TGCGCCAGCAGCCAAGATATGGACAGGGCTGGAAACACCATATATTTT
TRBJ2-1 | many | TRBD1 | TRBV5-6 | CASSWTHRGSPNEQFF | TGTGCCAGCAGCTGGACCCACAGGGGGTCCCCCAATGAGCAGTTCTTC
TRBJ2-1 | NA | NA | TRBV5-1 | CASSFYICSASELAGVGDEQFF | NA
TRBJ2-5 | many | NA | TRBV29-1 | CSARQVGETQYF | TGCAGCGCACGACAGGTCGGGGAGACCCAGTACTTC
TRBJ2-5 | many | TRBD1 | TRBV7-2 | CASSLAWGQGAQETQYF | TGTGCCAGCAGCTTAGCGTGGGGACAGGGGGCCCAAGAGACCCAGTACTTC
TRBJ2-1 | many | NA | TRBV24-1 | CATTLGVGGHNEQFF | TGTGCCACCACCTTGGGGGTGGGGGGCCACAATGAGCAGTTCTTC
TRBJ2-2 | many | NA | TRBV2 | CASTRFTGELFF | TGTGCCAGCACCAGATTCACCGGGGAGCTGTTTTTT
TRBJ2-5 | many | NA | TRBV5-1 | CASTSAFRGGETQYF | TGCGCCAGCACCTCGGCCTTCAGGGGAGGAGAGACCCAGTACTTC
TRBJ2-3 | many | NA | TRBV7-8 | CASSPRQGTDTQYF | TGTGCCAGCAGCCCCCGACAGGGCACAGATACGCAGTATTTT
TRBJ2-2 | many | NA | TRBV6-5 | CASSYVGGAGVSAGELFF | TGTGCCAGCAGTTACGTAGGGGGCGCGGGAGTTTCTGCCGGGGAGCTGTTTTTT
TRBJ2-7 | many | TRBD2 | TRBV27 | CASSLAGGPGPYEQYF | TGTGCCAGCAGTTTGGCGGGAGGGCCCGGCCCCTACGAGCAGTACTTC
TRBJ2-7 | many | TRBD2 | TRBV28 | CASSLSVLAGPGKYF | TGTGCCAGCAGTTTATCGGTACTAGCGGGCCCGGGGAAGTACTTC
TRBJ1-1 | few | NA | TRBV12-3/TRBV12-4 | CASRDSRGGTEAFF | TGTGCCAGCAGAGATAGCAGAGGGGGCACTGAAGCTTTCTTT
TRBJ2-7 | many | NA | TRBV18 | CASSEDHYEQYF | TGTGCCAGCTCGGAAGATCACTACGAGCAGTACTTC
TRBJ2-2 | many | NA | TRBV18 | CASSPRQPPILFF | TGTGCCAGCTCCCCAAGACAGCCTCCGATCTTGTTTTTT
TRBJ2-2 | many | TRBD1 | TRBV12-3/TRBV12-4 | CASSRQGADTGELFF | TGTGCCAGCAGTCGACAGGGGGCGGACACCGGGGAGCTGTTTTTT
TRBJ2-7 | many | NA | TRBV15 | CATSSRAVSYEQYF | TGTGCCACCAGCAGTAGGGCGGTTTCCTACGAGCAGTACTTC